These T cell receptor beta chains were read from a single sample in a study of identical twins. Via MiXCR, TCRdb re-called the 5' RACE reads, giving one row per CDR3 protein. Found here are 1.5 million to 2 million distinct CDR3 sequences, less than 40% of them singletons; the top ten hold more than 0.25%. Sequencing was done on a sample of cord blood. The receptors were sampled from a newborn girl in good health. Both conserved end residues are part of each CDR3. A D gene is named only where the DNA matches it firmly. The size field is filled for only some rows; it gives once, few, many or a size class.

d_call,clone_size,j_call,v_call,cdr3_aa,cdr3_nt
TRBD1,few,TRBJ1-2,TRBV20-1,CSAPPGTGGGYTF,TGCAGTGCACCCCCCGGGACAGGGGGCGGCTACACCTTC
.,once,TRBJ2-7,TRBV7-2,CASSLRAGGAYEQYF,TGTGCCAGCAGCTTACGGGCAGGAGGGGCCTACGAGCAGTACTTC
.,few,TRBJ2-1,TRBV14,CASSQYRGTGNSYNEQFF,TGTGCCAGCAGCCAATACCGGGGAACAGGAAACTCCTACAATGAGCAGTTCTTC
.,.,TRBJ2-7,TRBV29-1,CSAEDRGGYPSHEQYF,TGCAGCGCTGAAGATCGGGGCGGTTACCCCTCCCACGAGCAGTACTTC
.,few,TRBJ2-2,TRBV6-2/TRBV6-3,CASSYNHMDFTGELFF,TGTGCCAGCAGCTACAACCACATGGACTTCACCGGGGAGCTGTTTTTT
.,.,TRBJ1-5,TRBV4-2,CASSPGDRFPNQPQHF,TGTGCCAGCAGCCCAGGTGACAGGTTCCCCAATCAGCCCCAGCATTTT
.,.,TRBJ1-6,TRBV20-1,CSARTAVNSYNSPLHF,TGCAGTGCTAGAACGGCGGTCAACTCCTATAATTCACCCCTCCACTTT
TRBD2,.,TRBJ2-3,TRBV7-9,CASSLRATLAGGLADTQYF,TGTGCCAGCAGCTTAAGAGCCACCCTAGCGGGAGGGCTTGCAGATACGCAGTATTTT
TRBD2,.,TRBJ2-3,TRBV10-3,CAISETSGTSTDTQYF,TGTGCCATCAGTGAAACTAGCGGGACGAGCACAGATACGCAGTATTTT
TRBD1,few,TRBJ1-2,TRBV5-1,CASSTGTGGDGYTF,TGCGCCAGCAGCACCGGGACAGGGGGGGATGGCTACACCTTC
TRBD2,.,TRBJ2-3,TRBV7-2,CASSVRTSGPPSTDTQYF,TGTGCCAGCAGCGTGCGGACTAGCGGGCCCCCAAGCACAGATACGCAGTATTTT
.,few,TRBJ2-1,TRBV10-1,CASSESQLSYNEQFF,TGCGCCAGCAGTGAGTCGCAGCTCTCCTACAATGAGCAGTTCTTC
.,.,TRBJ1-4,TRBV28,CASSLSAWGRVANEKLFF,TGTGCCAGCAGTTTATCGGCCTGGGGGCGCGTGGCTAATGAAAAACTGTTTTTT
.,.,TRBJ2-6,TRBV12-3/TRBV12-4,CASSRGITLFPGANVLTF,TGTGCCAGCAGCCGGGGGATAACCCTTTTCCCTGGGGCCAACGTCCTGACTTTC
TRBD2,many,TRBJ2-7,TRBV6-1,CASRTSGNYEQYF,TGTGCCAGCAGGACTAGCGGGAACTACGAGCAGTACTTC
.,many,TRBJ2-7,TRBV5-1,CASIPGQSIRGIYEQYF,TGCGCCAGCATTCCGGGACAGTCCATACGGGGGATCTACGAGCAGTACTTC
.,few,TRBJ2-7,TRBV7-8,CATGPGSPYEQYF,TGTGCCACTGGTCCAGGGTCCCCCTACGAGCAGTACTTC
.,few,TRBJ1-5,TRBV12-3/TRBV12-4,CASRGYGNQPQHF,TGTGCCAGCAGGGGATATGGGAATCAGCCCCAGCATTTT
TRBD2,.,TRBJ2-7,TRBV28,CASSWGTSLAYEQYF,TGTGCCAGCAGTTGGGGGACTAGCTTGGCCTACGAGCAGTACTTC
.,.,TRBJ1-2,TRBV30,CAWSAKSRPYGYTF,TGTGCCTGGAGCGCGAAATCCCGCCCCTATGGCTACACCTTC
TRBD1,.,TRBJ2-7,TRBV5-1,CASRLTTGGLYEQHF,TGCGCCAGCAGATTGACGACAGGGGGCCTATACGAGCAGCACTTC
.,.,TRBJ1-1,TRBV18,CASSPTGSSEAFF,TGTGCCAGCTCACCGACAGGTAGCTCTGAAGCTTTCTTT
.,few,TRBJ2-1,TRBV6-2/TRBV6-3,CASSYSRTRGTHDEQFF,TGTGCCAGCAGTTACTCGAGGACTAGGGGGACCCACGATGAGCAGTTCTTC
.,few,TRBJ2-5,TRBV4-1,CASSQLYQETQYF,TGCGCCAGCAGCCAACTGTACCAAGAGACCCAGTACTTC
.,few,TRBJ2-1,TRBV24-1,CATSVAGTYNEQFF,TGTGCCACCAGTGTAGCCGGTACCTACAATGAGCAGTTCTTC
.,many,TRBJ2-7,TRBV28,CASSYPLRGSYEQYF,TGTGCCAGCAGTTATCCCCTCAGGGGATCCTACGAGCAGTACTTC
.,.,TRBJ2-5,TRBV27,CASSLFPRQETQYF,TGTGCCAGCAGTTTATTCCCCAGGCAAGAGACCCAGTACTTC
.,.,TRBJ2-2,TRBV24-1,CATDAGSHTRELFF,TGTGCCACCGATGCAGGGTCCCACACCAGGGAGCTGTTTTTT
.,.,TRBJ2-2,TRBV7-7,CASSPLLALNTGELFF,TGTGCCAGCAGCCCCCTACTAGCATTGAACACCGGGGAGCTGTTTTTT
.,.,TRBJ2-4,TRBV4-2,CASSQDRDGLWEQYF,TGTGCCAGCAGCCAGGACCGGGACGGTCTATGGGAGCAGTACTTC
.,few,TRBJ1-1,TRBV3-1,CASSPTRSQGEAFF,TGTGCCAGCAGCCCTACAAGGAGCCAGGGTGAAGCTTTCTTT
.,few,TRBJ1-1,TRBV5-1,CASSAQWDTEAFF,TGCGCCAGCAGCGCCCAATGGGACACTGAAGCTTTCTTT
TRBD2,.,TRBJ2-1,TRBV5-1,CASSMASGISYNEQFF,TGCGCCAGCAGCATGGCTAGCGGCATTTCCTACAATGAGCAGTTCTTC
TRBD1,few,TRBJ1-5,TRBV6-1,CASSEGQANQPQHF,TGTGCCAGCAGTGAGGGACAGGCCAATCAGCCCCAGCATTTT
TRBD2,few,TRBJ2-3,TRBV7-2,CASSRRTSGIIRTDTQYF,TGTGCCAGCAGCAGACGGACTAGCGGAATTATTCGCACAGATACGCAGTATTTT
TRBD2,few,TRBJ2-1,TRBV4-2,CASSQDGTSGGAGNEQFF,TGTGCCAGCAGCCAAGATGGGACTAGCGGGGGGGCCGGGAATGAGCAGTTCTTC
.,few,TRBJ1-6,TRBV12-3/TRBV12-4,CASTPGEGPISPLHF,TGTGCCAGCACCCCAGGGGAGGGGCCTATTTCACCCCTCCACTTT
.,.,TRBJ2-1,TRBV3-1,CASSQWGGRPSYNEQFF,TGTGCCAGCAGCCAATGGGGAGGCCGCCCCTCCTACAATGAGCAGTTCTTC
.,.,TRBJ2-1,TRBV10-3,CAINDGGRGQETQFF,TGTGCCATCAACGACGGGGGGCGGGGGCAAGAGACCCAGTTCTTC
TRBD2,.,TRBJ2-3,TRBV6-1,CASSGNSGVTDTQYF,TGTGCCAGCAGTGGAAATAGCGGGGTAACAGATACGCAGTATTTT
.,.,TRBJ2-3,TRBV14,CASSQGTFSTDTQYF,TGTGCCAGCAGCCAAGGGACTTTTAGCACAGATACGCAGTATTTT
.,.,TRBJ2-1,TRBV18,CASSPLGSKMALSYNEQFF,TGTGCCAGCTCACCACTAGGGAGTAAGATGGCCCTTTCCTACAATGAGCAGTTCTTC
.,.,TRBJ2-1,TRBV10-3,CAISELLERDNEQFF,TGTGCCATCAGTGAACTCCTAGAGAGGGACAATGAGCAGTTCTTC
.,.,TRBJ2-1,TRBV3-1,CASSQRSTTPNEQFF,TGTGCCAGCAGCCAACGATCAACCACCCCCAATGAGCAGTTCTTC
TRBD2,few,TRBJ2-1,TRBV24-1,CATSDFSSGYNEQFF,TGTGCCACCAGTGATTTTTCTAGCGGTTACAATGAGCAGTTCTTC
.,.,TRBJ2-3,TRBV12-3/TRBV12-4,CASTEAGRGADTEYF,TGTGCCAGCACCGAAGCTGGGAGAGGAGCAGATACGGAGTATTTT
TRBD2,few,TRBJ2-1,TRBV18,CASSSGLGIYEQFF,TGTGCCAGCTCATCTGGACTAGGTATCTATGAGCAGTTCTTC
.,.,TRBJ2-1,TRBV6-5,CASSYAGPAIHYEQFF,TGTGCCAGCAGTTATGCGGGACCAGCAATCCACTACGAGCAGTTCTTC
.,.,TRBJ1-3,TRBV20-1,CSASTSPGNTIYF,TGCAGTGCTTCGACATCCCCTGGAAACACCATATATTTT
.,.,TRBJ1-3,TRBV12-3/TRBV12-4,CASSPLRPTISGNTIYF,TGTGCCAGCAGTCCCCTTCGACCGACCATCTCTGGAAACACCATATATTTT
.,many,TRBJ2-4,TRBV15,CATSLFRTLAKNIQYF,TGTGCCACCAGCTTATTCAGGACTCTAGCCAAAAACATTCAGTACTTC
.,.,TRBJ1-2,TRBV19,CASRTGATYGYTF,TGTGCCAGTAGAACCGGGGCTACCTATGGCTACACCTTC
.,.,TRBJ2-7,TRBV18,CASSPLLAGRNEQYF,TGTGCCAGCTCACCATTGCTGGCAGGGCGTAATGAGCAGTACTTC
.,.,TRBJ2-3,TRBV29-1,CSVGGRYTDTQYF,TGCAGCGTTGGGGGACGGTACACAGATACGCAGTATTTT
TRBD2,.,TRBJ2-2,TRBV10-2,CTSRGLAGTGELFF,TGCACCAGCAGGGGACTAGCGGGCACCGGGGAGCTGTTTTTT
.,.,TRBJ2-2,TRBV9,CASSVVAGHTGELFF,TGTGCCAGCAGCGTAGTAGCAGGGCACACCGGGGAGCTGTTTTTT
TRBD1,.,TRBJ2-7,TRBV29-1,CSVDRRTGGSYNEQYF,TGCAGCGTGGACAGAAGGACAGGGGGCTCCTACAATGAGCAGTACTTC